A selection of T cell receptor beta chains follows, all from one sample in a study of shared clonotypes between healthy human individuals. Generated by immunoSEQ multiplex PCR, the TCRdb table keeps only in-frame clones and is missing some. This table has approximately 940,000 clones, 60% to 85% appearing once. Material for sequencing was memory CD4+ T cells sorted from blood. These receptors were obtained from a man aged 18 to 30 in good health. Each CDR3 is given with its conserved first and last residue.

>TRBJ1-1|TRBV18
CASSAGSTEAFF
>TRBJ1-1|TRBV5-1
CASKNPPGTEAFF
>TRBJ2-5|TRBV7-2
CASSSGLRSYQETQYF
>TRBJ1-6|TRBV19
CASSRQGESPLHF
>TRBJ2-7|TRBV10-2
CASSYRVAEQYF
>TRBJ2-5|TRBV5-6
CASVKRGAVETQYF
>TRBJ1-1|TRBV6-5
CASSYLEGGEAFF
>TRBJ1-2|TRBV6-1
CASLGGYGYTF
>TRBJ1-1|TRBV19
CASRRDGMMNTEAFF
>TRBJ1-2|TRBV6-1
CASSVLETGNYGYTF
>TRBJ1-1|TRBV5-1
CASSLGPNTEAFF
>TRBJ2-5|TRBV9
CASSSRTGGKETQYF
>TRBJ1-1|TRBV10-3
CAISERQGETEAFF
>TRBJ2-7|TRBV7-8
CASSLDRAYEQYF
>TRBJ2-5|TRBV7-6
CASSLSIQETQYF
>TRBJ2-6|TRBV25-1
CASSGGGVGGANVLTF
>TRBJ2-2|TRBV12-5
CASGLGHLNGELFF
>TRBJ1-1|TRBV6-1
CASSPDRRLEAFF
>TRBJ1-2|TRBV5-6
CASSQDRGYGYTF
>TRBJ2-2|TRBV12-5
CASGFLGGSGRGELFF
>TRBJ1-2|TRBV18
CASSPEGGDSGYTF
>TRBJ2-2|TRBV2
CATQKGSPITGELFF
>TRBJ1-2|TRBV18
CASSASPGPNYGYTF
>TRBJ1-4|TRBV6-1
CASMRIRDRGEKLFF
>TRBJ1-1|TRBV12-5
CASGFSLTGNTEAFF
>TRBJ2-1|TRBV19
CASTGGAGLPYNEQFF
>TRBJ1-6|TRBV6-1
CASSGFWGARNSPLHF
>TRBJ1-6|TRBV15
CATSWTGGDSPLHF
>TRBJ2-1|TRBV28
CASSSSSFLLAGPNEQFF
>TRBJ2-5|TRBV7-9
CASSLVGGNQETQYF
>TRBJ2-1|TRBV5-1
CASSLGPEQFF
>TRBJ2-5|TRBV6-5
CASRRTNQETQYF
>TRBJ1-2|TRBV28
CASSLAPGQGGGYTF
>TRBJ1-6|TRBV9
CASSVDQGINSPLHF
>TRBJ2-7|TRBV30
CAWSLQGGSVEQYF
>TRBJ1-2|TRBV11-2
CASSLSGTGSNYGYTF
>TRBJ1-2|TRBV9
CASSVDMKINRGPTNYGYTF